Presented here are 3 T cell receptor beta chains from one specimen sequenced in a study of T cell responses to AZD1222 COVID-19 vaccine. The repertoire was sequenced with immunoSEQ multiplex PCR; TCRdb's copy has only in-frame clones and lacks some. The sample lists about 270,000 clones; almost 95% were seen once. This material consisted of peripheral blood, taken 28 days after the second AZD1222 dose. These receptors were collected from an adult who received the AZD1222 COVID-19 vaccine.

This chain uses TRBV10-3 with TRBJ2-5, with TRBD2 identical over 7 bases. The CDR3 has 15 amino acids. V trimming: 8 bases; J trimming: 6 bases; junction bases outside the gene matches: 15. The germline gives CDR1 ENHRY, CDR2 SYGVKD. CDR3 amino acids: CAISDWGRGNQTQYF. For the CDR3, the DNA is TGTGCCATCTCTGATTGGGGGAGGGGTAATCAGACCCAGTACTTC.

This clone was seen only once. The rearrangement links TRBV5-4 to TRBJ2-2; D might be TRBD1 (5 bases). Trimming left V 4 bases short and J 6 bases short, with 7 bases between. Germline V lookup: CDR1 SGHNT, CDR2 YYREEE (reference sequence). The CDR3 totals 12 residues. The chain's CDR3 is CASSTGAGELFF. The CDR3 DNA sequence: TGTGCCAGCAGCACAGGAGCCGGGGAGCTGTTTTTT.

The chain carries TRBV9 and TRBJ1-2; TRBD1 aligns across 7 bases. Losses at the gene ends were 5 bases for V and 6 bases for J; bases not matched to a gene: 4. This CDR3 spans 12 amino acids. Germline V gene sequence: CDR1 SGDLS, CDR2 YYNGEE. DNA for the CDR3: TGTGCCAGCAGTATAGGGGGCGATGGCTACACCTTC. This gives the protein CASSIGGDGYTF.